A few counts support the clone carrying this TCR beta chain. The CDR3 consists of 15 residues. Germline V gene lookup returns CDR1 SQVTM and CDR2 ANQGSEA. V lost 5 bases to trimming and J lost 4 bases; unmatched junction nucleotides: 10. The data were taken from a study of CD8+CD57+ T cells in acquired aplastic anemia. The patients chosen for sequencing had shown expansion of CD8+CD57+ cells (detected by flow cytometry). For CDR3 and TCR beta VDJ profiling, genomic DNA was the template used. TCRdb re-derived calls from the reads in MiXCR, one entry per CDR3 protein. The table has some 120,000 distinct CDR3 sequences, about 43% seen once; the top ten hold around 2.5%.

The sample comprised sorted CD4+, CD8+, or CD8+CD57+ T cells (not recorded which) from PBMCs. The rearrangement links TRBV29-1 to TRBJ1-5, with 8 positions matching TRBD1. This clonotype originated in a human donor with aplastic anemia. The CDR3 reads CSVKTGTGTNQPQHF. CDR3 nucleotide sequence: TGCAGCGTTAAGACAGGGACAGGCACTAATCAGCCCCAGCATTTT.